This TCR beta chain was captured in a study of response to subunit inactivated influenza vaccine. TCRdb itself ran the RT-PCR reads through MiXCR, one entry per CDR3 protein. Among under 500,000 distinct CDR3 sequences, approximately 9.9% were seen once, and the ten largest hold less than 15%. This TCR derives from a man in his fifties or sixties who received an inactivated influenza vaccine. Sequences were derived from PBMCs from blood, sampled 35 to 45 days after vaccination.

Here the CDR3 reads CASSFQGSSYNEQFF. Written as DNA, the CDR3 is TGCGCCAGCAGCTTCCAGGGAAGCTCCTACAATGAGCAGTTCTTC. This sequence joins TRBV5-1 and TRBJ2-1; D is possibly TRBD1 (5 bases). Germline V gene lookup returns CDR1 SGHRS and CDR2 YFSETQ. V was pared by 2 bases and J by 0 bases, with 9 bases between. This CDR3 has 15 residues.